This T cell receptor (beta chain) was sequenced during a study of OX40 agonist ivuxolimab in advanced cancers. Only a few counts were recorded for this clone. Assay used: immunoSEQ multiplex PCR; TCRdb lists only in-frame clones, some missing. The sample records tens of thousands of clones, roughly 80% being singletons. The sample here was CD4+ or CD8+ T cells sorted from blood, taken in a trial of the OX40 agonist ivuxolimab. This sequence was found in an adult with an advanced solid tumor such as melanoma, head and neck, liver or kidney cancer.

The CDR3 DNA is TGTGCCAGCAGTGAAGGGACTCCTAAGGGGGGGGCGGATACGCAGTATTTT. Encoded protein: CASSEGTPKGGADTQYF. The chain uses TRBV25-1 and TRBJ2-3; D is perhaps TRBD2 (7 bases). From germline, CDR1 is MGHDK and CDR2 SYGVNS. V was clipped by 2 bases and J by 6 bases, with 21 bases between them. This CDR3 contains 17 residues.